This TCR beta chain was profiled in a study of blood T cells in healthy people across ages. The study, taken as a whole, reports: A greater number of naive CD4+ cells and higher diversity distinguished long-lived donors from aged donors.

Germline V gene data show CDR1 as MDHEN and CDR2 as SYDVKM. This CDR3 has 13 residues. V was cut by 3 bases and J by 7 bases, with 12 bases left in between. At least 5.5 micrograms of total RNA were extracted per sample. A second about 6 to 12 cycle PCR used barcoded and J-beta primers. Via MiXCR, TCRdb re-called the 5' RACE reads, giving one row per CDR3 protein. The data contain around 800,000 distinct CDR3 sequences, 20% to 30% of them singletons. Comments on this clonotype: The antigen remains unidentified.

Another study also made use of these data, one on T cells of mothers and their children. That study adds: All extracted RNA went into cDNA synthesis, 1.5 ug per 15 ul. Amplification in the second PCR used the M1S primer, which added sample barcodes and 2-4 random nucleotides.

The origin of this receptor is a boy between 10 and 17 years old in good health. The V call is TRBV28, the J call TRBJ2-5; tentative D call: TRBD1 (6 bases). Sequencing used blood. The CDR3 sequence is CASSFRTAGTQYF. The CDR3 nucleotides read TGTGCCAGCAGTTTCAGGACAGCTGGGACCCAGTACTTC.